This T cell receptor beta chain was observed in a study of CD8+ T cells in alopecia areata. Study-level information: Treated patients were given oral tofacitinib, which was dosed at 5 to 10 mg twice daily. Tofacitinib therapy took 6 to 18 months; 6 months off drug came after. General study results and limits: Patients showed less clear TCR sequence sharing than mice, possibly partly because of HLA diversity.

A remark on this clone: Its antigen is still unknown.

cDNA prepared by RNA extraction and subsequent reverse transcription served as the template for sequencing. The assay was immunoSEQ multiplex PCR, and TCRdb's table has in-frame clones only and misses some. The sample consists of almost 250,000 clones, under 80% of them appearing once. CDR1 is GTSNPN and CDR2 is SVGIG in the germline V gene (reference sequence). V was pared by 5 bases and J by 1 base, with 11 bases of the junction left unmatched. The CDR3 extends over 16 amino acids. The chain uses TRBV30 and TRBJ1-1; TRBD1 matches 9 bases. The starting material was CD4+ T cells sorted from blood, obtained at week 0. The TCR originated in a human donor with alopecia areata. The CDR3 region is CAWDINRGRRNTEAFF. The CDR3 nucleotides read TGTGCCTGGGATATTAACAGGGGGCGCAGGAACACTGAAGCTTTCTTT. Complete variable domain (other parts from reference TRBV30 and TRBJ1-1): SQTIHQWPATLVQPVGSPLSLECTVEGTSNPNLYWYRQAAGRGLQLLFYSVGIGQISSEVPQNLSASRPQDRQFILSSKKLLLSDSGFYLCAWDINRGRRNTEAFFGQGTRLTVV.